This TCR beta chain was captured in a study of T-cell reconstitution after alpha-beta-depleted transplantation in children. Unique molecular identifiers tagged the TCRbeta library. TCRdb independently ran MiXCR on the PCR reads; one entry per CDR3 protein. The table records almost 250,000 distinct CDR3 sequences, about a quarter of them present only once. Germline values: CDR1 MNHEY, CDR2 SMNVEV (reference sequence). This CDR3 is 15 amino acids long. V lost 3 bases, J lost 4 bases, and 5 bases stayed unmatched. The sequence came from a girl aged 2 to 10 with Fanconi anemia, due to receive a stem cell transplant. Sample: PBMCs, taken before TCRalphabeta/CD19-depleted stem cell transplant. The chain couples TRBV27 to TRBJ1-5, with 8 nucleotides matching TRBD1. In DNA, the CDR3 is TGTGCCAGCAGTTTTGGACAGGGCGGGAATCAGCCCCAGCATTTT. Translated: CASSFGQGGNQPQHF.